This T cell receptor (beta chain) comes out of a study of PD-1 blockade in classical Hodgkin lymphoma. Study observations and caveats: Unlike CD8+ TCR diversity, which did not rise significantly by C4D1, CD4+ TCR diversity did.

Profiling relied on immunoSEQ multiplex PCR, and the TCRdb table lists in-frame clones only, not all of them. This sample yields 20,000 to 25,000 clones, of which roughly 79% are seen a single time; about 19% belongs to the top ten. In germline, CDR1 is PRHDT, CDR2 FYEKMQ (reference sequence). The CDR3 length is 14 residues. J gave up 15 bases and V 5 bases, and 13 bases lay outside the gene matches. Points on this clone: The antigen is undetermined.

Each patient relapsed following autologous stem cell transplantation, and prior brentuximab vedotin exposure differed. This clonotype was sampled from a human donor with classical Hodgkin lymphoma. The J gene is TRBJ2-1, the V gene TRBV13; TRBD1 matches at 10 bases. The source was peripheral blood mononuclear cells (PBMCs), collected before the second cycle of nivolumab. CDR3 DNA sequence: TGTGCCAGCAGCCCATGGACAGGGGGTAGGAGTCCGTTCTTC. Protein product: CASSPWTGGRSPFF.